These 9 T cell receptor beta chains share one sample of origin, sequenced in a study of response to subunit inactivated influenza vaccine. Each CDR3 protein is one row after TCRdb ran MiXCR on the RT-PCR reads. The sample lists hundreds of thousands of distinct CDR3 sequences; around 16% were seen once. The starting material was PBMCs from blood, obtained 11 to 12 days after vaccination. All receptors come from a middle-aged man who received an inactivated influenza vaccine.

This clonotype was seen repeatedly, ten times or more. V and J are TRBV7-2 and TRBJ2-4, with D uncertain. Germline V gene data show CDR1 as SGHTA and CDR2 as FQGNSA. The CDR3 has 15 residues. Between the trimmed V and J ends, which lost 4 bases and 3 bases, there was a span of 13 bases. The CDR3 coding sequence is TGTGCCAGCAGCTCTAAGGGCTGGGACAAAAACATTCAGTACTTC. It codes for CASSSKGWDKNIQYF.

J is TRBJ2-1 and V is TRBV6-2 or TRBV6-3, with 7 bases fitting TRBD2. Germline assignment: CDR1 MNHEY and CDR2 SVGEGT. This CDR3 has 14 amino acids. V lost 1 base, J lost 8 bases, and 5 bases stayed unmatched. CDR3: CASSYWEGRDEQFF. CDR3 bases: TGTGCCAGCAGTTACTGGGAGGGCAGGGATGAGCAGTTCTTC.

V is TRBV20-1 and J is TRBJ2-2, with 10 bases matching TRBD1. CDR3 length equals 14 residues. J was trimmed by 3 bases and V by 4 bases; bases with no gene match: 2. In germline, CDR1 is DFQATT, CDR2 SNEGSKA (reference sequence). This chain's CDR3 is CSAMTGGYTGELFF. Written as DNA, the CDR3 is TGCAGTGCTATGACAGGGGGCTACACCGGGGAGCTGTTTTTT.

The table lists this clonotype with a few counts. The chain has TRBV20-1 and TRBJ2-1; 7 bases agree with TRBD2. V dropped 6 bases and J dropped 2; count of bases not matched to a gene: 7. This CDR3 has 14 amino acids. Per the germline V gene, CDR1 is DFQATT and CDR2 is SNEGSKA (reference sequence). CDR3 loop: CSAISGGPYNEQFF. The CDR3 DNA reads as TGCAGTGCCATCTCGGGGGGTCCCTACAATGAGCAGTTCTTC.

The J gene is TRBJ2-7, the V gene TRBV20-1; 8 nucleotides align to TRBD1. Germline assignment: CDR1 DFQATT and CDR2 SNEGSKA (reference sequence). V lost 5 bases to trimming and J lost 5 bases; unmatched junction nucleotides: 5. The CDR3 is 12 residues long. CDR3 sequence reads: CSAGQTGDEQYF. The CDR3 bases are TGCAGTGCTGGCCAGACAGGGGACGAGCAGTACTTC.

This clonotype was detected ten times or more. The V call is TRBV5-1, the J call TRBJ2-1; D is unclear. Trimming left V 2 bases short and J 8 bases short, with 17 bases between. Looked up from germline, CDR1 is SGHRS and CDR2 is YFSETQ. This CDR3 contains 15 residues. The CDR3 bases are TGCGCCAGCAGCTTAATCGAAAACCCTTTAGATGAGCAGTTCTTC. Its translation: CASSLIENPLDEQFF.

This clonotype showed up just a few times. V and J are TRBV2 and TRBJ2-3; no clear D. Germline CDR1 SNHLY, CDR2 FYNNEI. V was shortened by 3 bases and J by 3 bases, with 13 bases between the two germline ends. The CDR3 totals 15 residues. The CDR3 bases are TGTGCCAGCAGTGATGTGTTCTTGCGGACAGATACGCAGTATTTT. Amino acid sequence: CASSDVFLRTDTQYF.

The chain joins TRBV7-2 to TRBJ2-7; 9 bases map to TRBD2. The CDR3 runs 12 residues. The trim removed 5 bases at V and 9 bases at J, leaving 5 bases unmatched. Germline-derived CDR1 and CDR2 are SGHTA and FQGNSA. This CDR3 reads CASSPGLATQYF. CDR3 coding DNA: TGTGCCAGCAGCCCAGGACTAGCGACGCAGTACTTC. Variable domain in full (rest from reference TRBV7-2 and TRBJ2-7): GAGVSQSPSNKVTEKGKDVELRCDPISGHTALYWYRQSLGQGLEFLIYFQGNSAPDKSGLPSDRFSAERTGGSVSTLTIQRTQQEDSAVYLCASSPGLATQYFGPGTRLTVT.

Many counts were recorded for this clonotype. The chain is built from TRBV7-6 and TRBJ2-5; the D is unclear. The CDR3 runs to 12 residues. Germline CDR1 reads SGHVS; CDR2 reads FNYEAQ. V lost 2 bases, J lost 5 bases, and 6 bases lay in between. In DNA form, the CDR3 reads TGTGCCAGCAGCTTAACTCGGGAGACCCAGTACTTC. It is translated as CASSLTRETQYF.